Presented here are 2 T cell receptor beta chains from one specimen sequenced in a study of blood T cell repertoires in COVID-19. Assay: immunoSEQ multiplex PCR; the TCRdb copy retains only in-frame clones and omits some. The repertoire holds approximately 270,000 clones, with approximately 83% as singletons. Sequenced input: peripheral blood. Receptor source: a woman in her 70s with acute or convalescent COVID-19.

A remark on this clone: This specimen includes other DNA sequences encoding the same CDR3. The V gene is TRBV5-1, the J gene TRBJ1-2, with 9 bases identical to TRBD1. J lost 5 bases, V lost 4 bases, and 6 bases had no gene match. This CDR3 has 14 residues. CDR1 is SGHRS, CDR2 YFSETQ, per germline. DNA of the CDR3: TGCGCCAGCAGCCCGGGACAGGGCGGGTATGGCTACACCTTC. Translated, it gives CASSPGQGGYGYTF. The full variable domain, in which reference TRBV5-1 and TRBJ1-2 provide the parts outside the CDR3, is KAGVTQTPRYLIKTRGQQVTLSCSPISGHRSVSWYQQTPGQGLQFLFEYFSETQRNKGNFPGRFSGRQFSNSRSEMNVSTLELGDSALYLCASSPGQGGYGYTFGSGTRLTVV.

The gene calls are TRBV7-9 and TRBJ2-6; TRBD1 agrees at 7 bases. The J segment lost 1 base and the V segment lost 5 bases, leaving 2 bases of the junction unmatched. The CDR3 extends over 15 amino acids. Germline V lookup: CDR1 SEHNR, CDR2 FQNEAQ (reference sequence). Written as DNA, the CDR3 is TGTGCCAGCAGCATCAGGGGGTCTGGGGCCAACGTCCTGACTTTC. Translating it yields CASSIRGSGANVLTF.